This T cell receptor beta chain was sequenced during a study of cytomegalovirus exposure and HLA in healthy donors (TCRdb year 2017). Broadly, across the study: According to an earlier analysis of 587 of the donors, about 179 million T cells yielded 90 million to 130 million unique TCR beta sequences and approximately 300 Gb of sequence data. An early release covering roughly 600 HLA-typed donors comprised 250 to 350 gigabases of sequencing data and approximately 80 million unique TCR sequences. Among the approximately 430 genotyped donors, around 81% belonged to the genetic ancestry cluster associated with self-reported Caucasian donors. The study aimed to test whether cataloging public T cell receptors could reveal signatures of past pathogen exposure. The study used immunosequencing to profile the T cell repertoires of approximately 640 subjects and linked those repertoires to cytomegalovirus serostatus. Along with the 666-subject first cohort, a separate validation cohort of some 130 different subjects was used. To predict cytomegalovirus infection status, the study combined high-throughput TCR immunosequencing, statistical association of individual TCRs with disease status, and machine learning. A later analysis re-examined previously published TCR beta repertoires from around 670 donors and added high-resolution HLA genotyping to investigate patterns of TCR occurrence. The later analysis used no new phenotypic data to find candidate immune exposures, relying instead on TCR beta sequences and their occurrence across donors. In an earlier analysis of roughly 580 of the donors, high-throughput TCR beta sequencing was used to judge whether each TCR beta V gene segment behaved as functional or pseudogenic. Donor age, sex, ethnicity and CMV serostatus were compiled together with the repertoire data. A later genetic analysis took genome-wide SNP genotypes for about 55% of the 666 donors and used that subset as a discovery cohort. All discovery cohort repertoires had been generated using a single sequencing platform. HLA typing covered class I and class II loci at four-digit resolution. Typing coverage varied by locus: about 629-630 donors for A, B, C, DRB1 and DQB1; approximately 500 for DQA1; over 600 for DPA1; approximately 490 for DPB1. Because of strong linkage in the cohort, a handful of DR-DQ haplotypes were treated as single units for association and clustering. Among roughly 400 genotyped donors of the cohort, an average of roughly 230,000 unique TCR beta nucleotide sequences was sequenced per donor, of which 15% to 20% were non-productive.

On the study overall, not on this receptor specifically: In both the original and validation cohorts, the classifier was reported to diagnose cytomegalovirus status with high specificity and sensitivity. Compared with the roughly 710-donor mean, donors in an Asian-associated ancestry cluster had fewer N-insertions in productive TCRs, according to a later genetic analysis. Correlated functional status among segregating V segments might reflect linkage disequilibrium, but an unknown experimental factor could not be ruled out. The presence/absence analyses assumed that sequencing depth was roughly uniform across donors, and that assumption may not be true. In a later analysis, TCR association rates were found to vary across HLA loci, with the most associated TCRs seen for DRB1 alleles and the fewest for HLA-C alleles. Because counts were too low, roughly 16 rarely observed V segments, including chromosome 9 orphons, were left out of the earlier analysis of about 500 of the donors. An association between a missense DCLRE1C variant and V-gene and J-gene trimming of TCR beta chains was found in a later genetic analysis and replicated in an independent cohort. Because HLA typing was missing for some donors at each locus, association tests included only the typed subset. The study listed 150 to 200 TCR beta chains as associated with cytomegalovirus. Only TCR beta chains were sequenced in this cohort, and the absence of alpha or paired-chain data limited detectable features. Several of the top co-occurrence clusters appeared to be linked to parvovirus B19, influenza, CMV and Epstein-Barr virus, according to a later analysis. Immune exposure information for the cohort was limited to CMV serostatus. Across donors, most TCR sequences were observed very rarely, whereas some public TCRs were present in many individuals. The authors suggested that the approach could potentially be generalized to other disease states and immunological phenotypes. A later analysis found that HLA-associated TCR beta chains were more clonally expanded and had lower generation probabilities than equally common non-associated chains. Assigning TCR associations to individual alleles was difficult when HLA alleles, especially DR and DQ, strongly co-occurred. A cluster of highly shared sequence variants was judged likely to represent a technical artifact of the sequencing pipeline. In a later analysis, most CMV-associated TCR beta chains were found to appear HLA-restricted, with HLA associations seemingly driven largely by CMV exposure. In vitro tests confirmed that a few of the cytomegalovirus-associated TCR beta chains recognize cytomegalovirus antigens. Specific HLA alleles were associated with 15,000 to 20,000 TCR beta sequences at a false discovery rate of 0.05 in a later analysis. In an earlier analysis of approximately 600 of the donors, most TCR beta V segments were observed in productive rearrangements about 90% or about 30% of the time, broadly matching IMGT annotations. A further reported finding was that TCR beta sequences accurately predicted the HLA-A and HLA-B alleles for most subjects in the first cohort.

Library construction relied on the immunoSEQ multiplex PCR assay. A mixture of 60 forward primers for TCR Vbeta segments and 13 reverse primers for TCR Jbeta segments was used in the multiplex PCR. The CDR3 region of rearranged TCR beta genes was amplified from genomic DNA with a multiplex PCR assay. On the Illumina HiSeq System, the amplified TCR beta libraries were sequenced as 87-base-pair reads. As for how the authors treated the data: Across the 670 or so repertoires, a later analysis counted tens of millions of unique TCR beta chains, around 11 million of which were shared by at least two donors. A nearest-neighbor algorithm error-corrected the raw reads and collapsed the reads into unique sequences, merging closely related sequences to remove PCR and sequencing errors. Alignment of CDR3 sequences to IMGT reference sequences was used to assign V, D and J gene segments. For a sequence to be retained, at least a six-nucleotide match to both a V gene segment and a J gene segment was required. A rearrangement counted as productive if the CDR3 had no stop codons and remained in frame with V and J, and every other rearrangement counted as non-productive. Following IMGT convention, CDR3 was defined as the stretch from the second conserved V-encoded cysteine to the conserved J-encoded phenylalanine. In an earlier analysis of around 540 of the donors, sequences lacking an unambiguous match to a single V gene segment were excluded. An earlier analysis of under 750 of the donors called V segments functional above 56.7% productive rearrangements and segregating when the between-donor standard deviation exceeded 5%. To diagnose cytomegalovirus status from the catalog of TCR beta chain sequences, a statistical classification framework was built. In a later analysis, TCR nucleotide sequences were compared against IMGT/GENE-DB human TR gene sequences so that V and J genes could be assigned. Using the TCRdist pipeline, a later analysis assigned CDR3 sequences along with most-parsimonious VDJ recombination scenarios. In a later analysis, each TCR beta chain was defined by its CDR3 amino acid sequence together with its V-gene family, and reads without a unique V-gene family were excluded. To address suspected cross-contamination and a sequencing artifact, a later analysis removed a few hundred highly shared, low-generation-probability nucleotide sequences. A later analysis calculated a clonal expansion index for each public chain from normalized within-repertoire ranks of inferred template counts. In a later analysis, generation probabilities were computed with a VDJ recombination model fitted to out-of-frame rearrangements, and the resulting probabilities were checked against IGoR. In a later analysis, hypergeometric tests were used to score TCR-TCR, TCR-HLA and TCR-CMV co-occurrence, with a repertoire-size bias correction applied to TCR pairs. False discovery rates were estimated in a later analysis by permuting HLA or CMV assignments 20 times. A later analysis grouped co-occurring TCRs with DBSCAN, adding TCRdist sequence similarity when clustering within HLA-allele-positive subsets. For co-occurrence clustering, repertoires with fewer than 30,000 or more than 120,000 public chains were excluded, along with several repertoires with anomalous nucleotide sharing. The source is immuneACCESS, and TCRdb retained only in-frame sequences with V and J called. Part of the clones is not carried over; for the studies checked, unresolved V genes explain less than half of this, and the remainder is unexplained. V and J calls and clone size are those listed in that table; D and trimming were worked out from the DNA. The sample table holds approximately 140,000 clones, of which more than 60% were seen once. The top ten clones comprise 3.3% of the sample.

In total, over 600 healthy bone marrow donors made up the cohort. At the time of sampling, all cohort members were nominally healthy, though unrecorded immune exposures were likely present. The donor tested CMV seronegative, placing the donor among the 350 or so seronegative members of the cohort. Each donor provided a peripheral blood sample, and peripheral blood mononuclear cells were used for TCR beta sequencing. The Qiagen DNeasy Blood Extraction Kit was used to extract genomic DNA from the blood cell samples. Of note for this clone: Its antigen is not yet known. No much larger clonotype is one base removed from it; base qualities were not supplied.

The specimen sequenced was PBMCs. This TCR was recovered from a man in his forties in good health and CMV-seronegative.

The CDR3 reads CASSFDRGPGEKLFF. The nucleotide sequence is TGTGCCAGCAGCTTCGACAGGGGGCCTGGGGAAAAACTGTTTTTT. Recombination connected TRBV7-9 to TRBJ1-4; 10 bases in the middle match TRBD1. The CDR1 and CDR2 encoded by the germline V gene (reference sequence) are SEHNR and FQNEAQ. Taken from cysteine to phenylalanine, the CDR3 has 15 residues. Here the CDR3 DNA is all that survives: 45 bases in frame from base 1. From V the trimming removes 3 bases and from J it removes 8 bases, while the gene matches leave 6 bases of the junction unaccounted for.